The 8 T cell receptor beta chains listed next were all sequenced from one sample in a study of T cells in Graves' hyperthyroidism and ophthalmopathy. TCR beta CDR3 regions were amplified from RNA. HTBI primers were the set used in a first-round RT-PCR of the TCR CDR3. A single record per CDR3 protein comes from TCRdb applying MiXCR to the multiplex PCR reads. The repertoire has a few hundred thousand distinct CDR3 sequences, 15% to 18% of them found once; the top ten carry 6.5% to 8%. Sequenced input: blood. The receptor source for this set is a woman aged 25 to 39 with Graves' hyperthyroidism.

This clonotype was counted only a few times. The V gene is TRBV9, the J gene TRBJ2-2; 9 nucleotides agree with TRBD2. The V gene's germline CDR1 is SGDLS and CDR2 YYNGEE. The V segment lost 3 bases and the J segment 4 bases; nucleotides outside the gene matches: 1. The CDR3 contains 14 residues. The CDR3 sequence: CASSATSGTGELFF. The DNA of the CDR3 is TGTGCCAGCAGCGCGACTAGCGGCACCGGGGAGCTGTTTTTT.

This chain connects TRBV29-1 to TRBJ2-1; D uncertain. Trimming took off 4 bases at V and 2 bases at J, with 9 bases between the two ends. This CDR3 has 13 residues. Germline CDR1 and CDR2: SQVTM and ANQGSEA. The CDR3 DNA sequence: TGCAGCGTTGTGACTTCACCCTACAATGAGCAGTTCTTC. Translating gives CSVVTSPYNEQFF.

In DNA, the CDR3 is TGTGCCAGCAGGGGACTAGCGGGAGGGGCTCAAGTCTACGAGCAGTACTTC. Its translation: CASRGLAGGAQVYEQYF. This chain links TRBV6-1 with TRBJ2-7; 16 bases match TRBD2. Germline trimming cut 6 bases from V and 3 bases from J; bases unmatched to any gene: 8. This CDR3 has 17 amino acids. Germline values: CDR1 MNHNS, CDR2 SASEGT.

V and J are TRBV10-3 and TRBJ1-5; unclear D gene. V was shortened by 4 bases and J by 5 bases, with 12 bases between the two germline ends. Germline assignment: CDR1 ENHRY and CDR2 SYGVKD. The CDR3 runs 14 residues. Written as DNA, the CDR3 is TGTGCCATCAGTGGGCGACTGAGCGATCAGCCCCAGCATTTT. Its protein is CAISGRLSDQPQHF.

In this sample, this clonotype turned up a few times. The chain employs TRBV3-1 and TRBJ1-5; D gene uncertain. The CDR3 has 18 residues. Per germline, CDR1 LGHDT and CDR2 YNNKEL (reference sequence). V was cut by 4 bases and J by 0 bases, with 19 bases left in between. The CDR3 nucleotides are TGTGCCAGCAGCCCGGGGAGGCGGACGGATTATAGCAATCAGCCCCAGCATTTT. Residues: CASSPGRRTDYSNQPQHF.

The V gene is TRBV19, the J gene TRBJ1-1; D is undetermined. The V and J ends lost 4 bases and 0 bases respectively, with 15 bases between them. The CDR3 is 16 amino acids. Per the germline V gene, CDR1 is LNHDA and CDR2 is SQIVND (reference sequence). DNA of the CDR3: TGTGCCAGTAGTAGAGAGGAGATGCTAATGAACACTGAAGCTTTCTTT. Protein product: CASSREEMLMNTEAFF.

This chain connects TRBV7-8 to TRBJ2-3; D uncertain. Germline values: CDR1 SGHVS, CDR2 FQNEAQ. The CDR3 runs to 14 residues. The V end lost 3 bases, the J end lost 6 bases, and 13 bases lay between the germline ends. The CDR3: CASSFRNLGDTQYF. CDR3 in DNA: TGTGCCAGCAGCTTCCGGAATTTGGGTGATACGCAGTATTTT.

This clonotype was seen many times. This chain links TRBV3-1 with TRBJ1-2; D gene unclear. The CDR3 extends over 15 amino acids. V dropped 1 base and J dropped 4 bases, with 13 bases sitting between them. CDR1 is LGHDT, CDR2 YNNKEL, per germline (reference sequence). CDR3 amino acids: CASSQAWGDSYGYTF. DNA for the CDR3: TGTGCCAGCAGCCAAGCCTGGGGAGACTCCTATGGCTACACCTTC.